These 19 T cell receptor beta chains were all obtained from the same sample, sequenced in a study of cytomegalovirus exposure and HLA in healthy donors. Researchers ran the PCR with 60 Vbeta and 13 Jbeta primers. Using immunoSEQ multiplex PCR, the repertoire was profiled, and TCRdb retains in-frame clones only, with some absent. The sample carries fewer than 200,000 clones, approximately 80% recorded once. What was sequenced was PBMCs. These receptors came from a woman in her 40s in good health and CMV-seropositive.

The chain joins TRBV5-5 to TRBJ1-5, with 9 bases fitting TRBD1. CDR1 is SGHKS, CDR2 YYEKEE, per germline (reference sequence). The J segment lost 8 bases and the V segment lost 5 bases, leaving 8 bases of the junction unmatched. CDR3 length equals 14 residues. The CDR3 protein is CASRPGQGFEPQHF. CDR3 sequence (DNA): TGTGCCAGCAGACCCGGACAGGGGTTTGAGCCCCAGCATTTT.

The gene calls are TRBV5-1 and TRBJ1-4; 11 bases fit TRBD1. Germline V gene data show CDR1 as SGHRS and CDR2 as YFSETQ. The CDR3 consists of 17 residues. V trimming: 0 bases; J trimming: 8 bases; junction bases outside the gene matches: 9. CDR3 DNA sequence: TGCGCCAGCAGCTTGGGGGTGTTGGGACAGGGGGAAGAAAAACTGTTTTTT. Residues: CASSLGVLGQGEEKLFF.

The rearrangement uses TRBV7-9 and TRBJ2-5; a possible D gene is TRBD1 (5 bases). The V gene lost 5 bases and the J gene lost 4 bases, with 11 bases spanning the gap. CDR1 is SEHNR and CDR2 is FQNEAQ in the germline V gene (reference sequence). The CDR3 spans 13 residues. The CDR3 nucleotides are TGTGCCAGCAGCCAAACAGGTGCAGAGACCCAGTACTTC. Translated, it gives CASSQTGAETQYF.

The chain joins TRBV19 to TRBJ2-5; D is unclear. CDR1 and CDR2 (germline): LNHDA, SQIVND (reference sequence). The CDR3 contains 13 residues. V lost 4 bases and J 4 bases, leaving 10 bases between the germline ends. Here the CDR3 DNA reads TGTGCCAGTAGTAGTCAGGCATCAGAGACCCAGTACTTC. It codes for CASSSQASETQYF.

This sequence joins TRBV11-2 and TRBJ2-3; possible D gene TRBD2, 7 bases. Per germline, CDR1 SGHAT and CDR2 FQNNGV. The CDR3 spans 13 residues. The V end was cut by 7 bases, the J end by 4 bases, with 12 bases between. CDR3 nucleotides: TGTGCCAGCAACAAAGGGGGGGCAGATACGCAGTATTTT. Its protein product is CASNKGGADTQYF.

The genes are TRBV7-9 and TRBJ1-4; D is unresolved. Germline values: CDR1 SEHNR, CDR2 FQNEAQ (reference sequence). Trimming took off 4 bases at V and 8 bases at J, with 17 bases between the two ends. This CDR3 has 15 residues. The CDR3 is CASSSREPSKEKLFF. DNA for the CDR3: TGTGCCAGCAGCTCCCGGGAGCCCTCGAAGGAAAAACTGTTTTTT.

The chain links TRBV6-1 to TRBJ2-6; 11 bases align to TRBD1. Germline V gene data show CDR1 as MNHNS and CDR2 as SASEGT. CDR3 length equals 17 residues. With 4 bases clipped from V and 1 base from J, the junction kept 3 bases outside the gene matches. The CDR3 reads CASSGGTGGSGANVLTF. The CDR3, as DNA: TGTGCCAGCAGTGGGGGGACAGGGGGATCTGGGGCCAACGTCCTGACTTTC.

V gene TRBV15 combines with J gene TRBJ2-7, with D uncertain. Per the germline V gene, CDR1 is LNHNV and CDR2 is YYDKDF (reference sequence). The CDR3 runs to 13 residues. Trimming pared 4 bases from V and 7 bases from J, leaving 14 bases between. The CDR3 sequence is CATSIDFRREQYF. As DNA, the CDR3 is TGTGCCACCAGCATCGACTTCCGACGGGAGCAGTACTTC.

CDR3 sequence reads: CAWSVSGRETQYF. CDR3 nucleotide sequence: TGTGCCTGGAGTGTATCGGGGAGGGAGACCCAGTACTTC. The chain joins TRBV30 to TRBJ2-5, with D perhaps TRBD2 (6 bases). V was clipped by 0 bases and J by 5 bases, with 10 bases between them. Germline assignment: CDR1 GTSNPN and CDR2 SVGIG (reference sequence). There are 13 residues in the CDR3.

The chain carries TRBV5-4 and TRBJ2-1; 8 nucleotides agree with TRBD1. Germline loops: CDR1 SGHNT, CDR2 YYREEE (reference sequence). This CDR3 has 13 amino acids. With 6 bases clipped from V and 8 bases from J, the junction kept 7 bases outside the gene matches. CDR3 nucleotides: TGTGCCAGCACCGTACAGGGGGAAGATGAGCAGTTCTTC. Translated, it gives CASTVQGEDEQFF.

CDR3 sequence (DNA): TGTGCCAGCAGTTCCCGGACACTCCTCGAGCAGTACTTC. Its protein product is CASSSRTLLEQYF. The genes are TRBV27 and TRBJ2-7; D perhaps matches TRBD1 (5 bases). The CDR3 covers 13 residues. CDR1 is MNHEY and CDR2 is SMNVEV in the germline V gene (reference sequence). The V end was cut by 4 bases, the J end by 6 bases, with 13 bases between.

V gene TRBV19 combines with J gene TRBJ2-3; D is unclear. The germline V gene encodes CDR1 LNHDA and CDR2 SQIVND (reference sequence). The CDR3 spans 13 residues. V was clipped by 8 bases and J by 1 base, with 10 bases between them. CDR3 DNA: TGTGCCAGTCGCGGTTTCGGCACAGATACGCAGTATTTT. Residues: CASRGFGTDTQYF. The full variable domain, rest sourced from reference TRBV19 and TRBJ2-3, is DGGITQSPKYLFRKEGQNVTLSCEQNLNHDAMYWYRQDPGQGLRLIYYSQIVNDFQKGDIAEGYSVSREKKESFPLTVTSAQKNPTAFYLCASRGFGTDTQYFGPGTRLTVL.

The CDR3 DNA reads as TGTGCCAGCAGTCCCACTAGCGGGGGTTACAATGAGCAGTTCTTC. Translated, it gives CASSPTSGGYNEQFF. The V call is TRBV7-9, the J call TRBJ2-1, with 11 bases fitting TRBD2. The germline V gene encodes CDR1 SEHNR and CDR2 FQNEAQ (reference sequence). V shed 6 bases, J shed 4 bases, and the junction held 5 bases outside the gene matches. The CDR3 contains 15 residues.

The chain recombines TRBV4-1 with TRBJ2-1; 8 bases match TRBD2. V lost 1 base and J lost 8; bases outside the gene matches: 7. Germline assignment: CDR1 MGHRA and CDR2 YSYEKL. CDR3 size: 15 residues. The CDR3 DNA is TGCGCCAGCAGCCAAGGGAGCGGGGGCGGGGATGAGCAGTTCTTC. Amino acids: CASSQGSGGGDEQFF.

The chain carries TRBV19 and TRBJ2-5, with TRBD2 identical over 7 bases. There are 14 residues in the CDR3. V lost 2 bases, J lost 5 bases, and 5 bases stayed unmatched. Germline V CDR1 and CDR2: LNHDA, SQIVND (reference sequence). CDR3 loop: CASSITGGGETQYF. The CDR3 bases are TGTGCCAGTAGTATAACGGGAGGAGGGGAGACCCAGTACTTC.

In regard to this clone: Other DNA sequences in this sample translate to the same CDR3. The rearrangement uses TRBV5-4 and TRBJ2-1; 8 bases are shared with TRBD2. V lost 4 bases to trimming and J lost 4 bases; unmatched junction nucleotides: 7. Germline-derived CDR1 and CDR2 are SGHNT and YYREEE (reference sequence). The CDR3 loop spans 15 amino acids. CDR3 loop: CASSPTSGSYNEQFF. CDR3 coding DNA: TGTGCCAGCAGCCCAACTAGCGGTTCGTACAATGAGCAGTTCTTC.

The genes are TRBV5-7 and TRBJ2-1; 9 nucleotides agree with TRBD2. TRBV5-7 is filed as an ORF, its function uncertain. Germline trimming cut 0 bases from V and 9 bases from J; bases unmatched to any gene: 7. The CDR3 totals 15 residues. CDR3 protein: CASSLVAGGPGEQFF. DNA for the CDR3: TGTGCCAGCAGCTTGGTGGCGGGAGGGCCCGGTGAGCAGTTCTTC.

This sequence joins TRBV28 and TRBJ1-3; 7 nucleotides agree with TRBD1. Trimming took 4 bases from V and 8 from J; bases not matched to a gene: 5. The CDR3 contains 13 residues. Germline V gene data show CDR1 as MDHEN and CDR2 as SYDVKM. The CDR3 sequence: CASSSPGGHTIYF. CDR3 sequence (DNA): TGTGCCAGCAGTTCCCCAGGGGGGCACACCATATATTTT.

In DNA, the CDR3 is TGCGCCAGCAGCCAAGAGAGGACTAGCATCTGGGAGACCCAGTACTTC. It specifies CASSQERTSIWETQYF. V usage is TRBV4-3 and J usage is TRBJ2-5; 8 positions agree with TRBD2. Germline lookup yields CDR1 LGHNA and CDR2 YSLEER. J gave up 5 bases and V 0 bases, and 8 bases lay outside the gene matches. The CDR3 has 16 residues.